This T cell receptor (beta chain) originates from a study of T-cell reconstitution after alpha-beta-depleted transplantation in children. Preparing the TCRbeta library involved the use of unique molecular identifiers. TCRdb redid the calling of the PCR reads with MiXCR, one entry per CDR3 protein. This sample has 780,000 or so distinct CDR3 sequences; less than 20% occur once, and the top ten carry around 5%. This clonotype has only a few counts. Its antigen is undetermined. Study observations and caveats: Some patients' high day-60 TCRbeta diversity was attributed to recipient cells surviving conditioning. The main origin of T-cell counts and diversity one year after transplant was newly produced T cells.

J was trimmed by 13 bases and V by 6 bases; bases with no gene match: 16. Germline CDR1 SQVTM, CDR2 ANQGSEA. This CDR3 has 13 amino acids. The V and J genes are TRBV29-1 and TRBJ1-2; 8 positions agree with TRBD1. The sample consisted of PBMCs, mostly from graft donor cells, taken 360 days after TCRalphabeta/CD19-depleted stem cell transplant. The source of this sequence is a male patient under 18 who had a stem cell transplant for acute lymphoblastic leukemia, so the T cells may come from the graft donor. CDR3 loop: CSVWGGQGSVSTF. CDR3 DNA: TGCAGCGTATGGGGCGGACAGGGCTCGGTTAGCACCTTC.